This T cell receptor (beta chain) was captured by sequencing in a study of T-cell memory formation after mild COVID-19. Study summary: Most TCR clusters belonged to a single donor.

The CDR3 covers 16 residues. V shed 1 base, J shed 2 bases, and the junction held 8 bases outside the gene matches. Germline CDR1 is DFQATT and CDR2 is SNEGSKA (reference sequence). A single record per CDR3 protein comes from TCRdb applying MiXCR to the 5' RACE reads. The sample includes approximately 410,000 distinct CDR3 sequences, 20% to 25% of them seen just once. The sequenced sample consisted of PBMCs or a T cell subset sorted from them (not recorded which). V gene TRBV20-1 combines with J gene TRBJ2-5; 9 bases line up with TRBD1. This sequence originates from an adult woman who had mild COVID-19 (a few samples of this study predate the infection). Cell type and time point are not known. CDR3 sequence: CSARVLRTGEQETQYF. The CDR3 DNA sequence: TGCAGTGCTAGAGTCCTACGGACAGGGGAGCAAGAGACCCAGTACTTC.